Given below is one T cell receptor beta chain in context. Each CDR3 protein gets one entry after TCRdb re-called the 5' RACE reads with MiXCR. The sample records around 650,000 distinct CDR3 sequences, under 8.5% being singletons. The CDR3 consists of 15 residues. CDR1 and CDR2 from the germline V gene are DFQATT and SNEGSKA (reference sequence). With 7 bases clipped from V and 4 bases from J, the junction kept 13 bases outside the gene matches. The sample originates from a study of identical twins. The sample was also reused in another study, on yellow fever vaccine responses in identical twins.

The clonotype originates from a woman aged 18 to 35 in good health. This chain links TRBV20-1 with TRBJ2-3, with TRBD2 matching 8 bases. Sequences were obtained from PBMCs. The DNA for the CDR3 is TGCAGTGGGTCGGGGGGAGCGGGAGCCTCAGATACGCAGTATTTT. It encodes CSGSGGAGASDTQYF.